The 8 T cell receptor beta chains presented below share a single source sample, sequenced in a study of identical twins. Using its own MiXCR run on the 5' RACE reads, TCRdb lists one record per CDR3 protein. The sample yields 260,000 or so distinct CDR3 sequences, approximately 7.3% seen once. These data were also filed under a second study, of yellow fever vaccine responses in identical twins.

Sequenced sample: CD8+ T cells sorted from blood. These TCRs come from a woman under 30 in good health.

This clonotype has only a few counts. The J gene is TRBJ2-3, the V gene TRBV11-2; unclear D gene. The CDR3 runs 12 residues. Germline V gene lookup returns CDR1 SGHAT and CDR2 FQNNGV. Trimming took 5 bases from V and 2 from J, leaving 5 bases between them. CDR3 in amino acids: CASSPTTDTQYF. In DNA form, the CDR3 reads TGTGCCAGCAGCCCGACCACAGATACGCAGTATTTT.

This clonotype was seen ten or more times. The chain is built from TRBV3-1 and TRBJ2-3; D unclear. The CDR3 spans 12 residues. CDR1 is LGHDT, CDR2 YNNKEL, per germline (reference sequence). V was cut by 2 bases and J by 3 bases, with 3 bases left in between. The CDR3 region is CASSQRTDTQYF. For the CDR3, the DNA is TGTGCCAGCAGCCAAAGGACAGATACGCAGTATTTT.

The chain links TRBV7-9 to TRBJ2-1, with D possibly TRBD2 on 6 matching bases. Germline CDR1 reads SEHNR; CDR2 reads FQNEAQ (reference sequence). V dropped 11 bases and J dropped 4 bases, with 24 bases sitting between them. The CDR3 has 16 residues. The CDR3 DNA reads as TGTGCCGGCACCCTCCCCGGTTGGCGGGATTACAATGAGCAGTTCTTC. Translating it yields CAGTLPGWRDYNEQFF.

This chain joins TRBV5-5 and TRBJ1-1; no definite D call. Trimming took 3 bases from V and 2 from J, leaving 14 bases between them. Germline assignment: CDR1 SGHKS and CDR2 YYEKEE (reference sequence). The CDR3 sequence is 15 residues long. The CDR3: CASSSGVQDNTEAFF. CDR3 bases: TGTGCCAGCAGCTCCGGGGTCCAGGATAACACTGAAGCTTTCTTT.

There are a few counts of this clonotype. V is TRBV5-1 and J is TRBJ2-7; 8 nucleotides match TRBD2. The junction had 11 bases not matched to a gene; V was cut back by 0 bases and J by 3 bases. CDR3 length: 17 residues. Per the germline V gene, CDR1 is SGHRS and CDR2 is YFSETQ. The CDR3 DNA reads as TGCGCCAGCAGCTTGGCGTTCCGCCTCGGGGGGGACTACGAGCAGTACTTC. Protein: CASSLAFRLGGDYEQYF.

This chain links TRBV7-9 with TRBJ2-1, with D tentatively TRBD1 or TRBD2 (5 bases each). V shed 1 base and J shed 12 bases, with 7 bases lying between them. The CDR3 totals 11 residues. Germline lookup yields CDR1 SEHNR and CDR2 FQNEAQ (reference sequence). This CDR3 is CASSLGGGQFF. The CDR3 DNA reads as TGTGCCAGCAGCTTAGGTGGGGGGCAGTTCTTC.

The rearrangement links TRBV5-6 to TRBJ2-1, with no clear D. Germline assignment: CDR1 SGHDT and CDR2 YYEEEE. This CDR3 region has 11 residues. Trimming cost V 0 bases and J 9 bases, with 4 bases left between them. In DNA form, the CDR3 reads TGTGCCAGCAGCTTGGCGGTTGAGCAGTTCTTC. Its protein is CASSLAVEQFF.

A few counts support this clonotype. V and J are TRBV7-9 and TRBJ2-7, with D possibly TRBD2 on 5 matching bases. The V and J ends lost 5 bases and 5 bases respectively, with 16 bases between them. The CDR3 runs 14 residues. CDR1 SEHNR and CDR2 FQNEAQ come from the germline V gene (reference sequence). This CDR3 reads CASSKAGPRDEQYV. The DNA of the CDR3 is TGTGCCAGCAGCAAGGCGGGTCCTCGCGACGAGCAGTACGTC.